Shown below are 26 T cell receptor beta chains from a single sample sequenced in a study of technical replicates of blood from a handful of donors. Using immunoSEQ multiplex PCR, the repertoire was profiled, and TCRdb retains in-frame clones only, with some absent. The sample lists 70,000 to 95,000 clones; 85% to 95% were seen once. Sequenced sample: T cells isolated from PBMCs. The receptor set was obtained from a human donor in good health.

The V call is TRBV4-1, the J call TRBJ1-1; D is perhaps TRBD1 (5 bases). The CDR3 has 15 residues. Trimming pared 4 bases from V and 1 base from J, leaving 13 bases between. The germline V gene has CDR1 MGHRA and CDR2 YSYEKL. The CDR3 nucleotides read TGCGCCAGCAGCCCGGCGGGCGGGGGGAACACTGAAGCTTTCTTT. It codes for CASSPAGGGNTEAFF.

V usage is TRBV5-1 and J usage is TRBJ2-7, with 8 bases matching TRBD1. V trimming: 3 bases; J trimming: 5 bases; junction bases outside the gene matches: 19. There are 18 residues in the CDR3. Germline assignment: CDR1 SGHRS and CDR2 YFSETQ. The CDR3 DNA is TGCGCCAGCAGCTCCGGACATCACTTATTGACAGGGGATGACGAGCAGTACTTC. This sequence encodes CASSSGHHLLTGDDEQYF.

Only one count was recorded for this clone. This chain connects TRBV6-6 to TRBJ1-4, with a tentative D call TRBD1 (6 bases). This CDR3 has 14 amino acids. V was cut by 7 bases and J by 4 bases, with 13 bases left in between. Per germline, CDR1 MNHNY and CDR2 SVGAGI (reference sequence). CDR3 loop: CASTSGVINEKLFF. CDR3 nucleotide sequence: TGTGCCAGCACCTCAGGGGTAATTAATGAAAAACTGTTTTTT.

This chain connects TRBV27 to TRBJ1-4, with TRBD1 matching 8 bases. Germline V gives CDR1 MNHEY, CDR2 SMNVEV (reference sequence). Germline trimming cut 5 bases from V and 8 bases from J; bases unmatched to any gene: 7. This CDR3 is 14 amino acids long. CDR3 sequence reads: CASSLGQGREKLFF. The CDR3 nucleotides are TGTGCCAGCAGTCTTGGACAGGGTAGAGAAAAACTGTTTTTT.

This chain joins TRBV7-9 and TRBJ2-7; weak D call: TRBD1 (6 bases). CDR3 length: 13 residues. V was cut by 3 bases and J by 6 bases, with 12 bases left in between. CDR1 and CDR2 from the germline V gene are SEHNR and FQNEAQ (reference sequence). CDR3 amino acids: CASSFYRVGEQYF. In nucleotides, the CDR3 is TGTGCCAGCAGCTTCTACAGGGTTGGCGAGCAGTACTTC.

This chain joins TRBV5-4 and TRBJ2-7, with 15 nucleotides matching TRBD2. This CDR3 comprises 16 residues. The germline V gene has CDR1 SGHNT and CDR2 YYREEE (reference sequence). V was clipped by 4 bases and J by 4 bases; unmatched bases: 6. CDR3 sequence (DNA): TGTGCCAGCAGCGGGGGACTAGCGGGGGGCCGGTACGAGCAGTACTTC. Its translation: CASSGGLAGGRYEQYF.

V is TRBV27 and J is TRBJ1-2, with 11 nucleotides matching TRBD1. Germline assignment: CDR1 MNHEY and CDR2 SMNVEV (reference sequence). CDR3 length: 14 amino acids. V trimming: 5 bases; J trimming: 2 bases; junction bases outside the gene matches: 1. This CDR3 is CASSGQGANYGYTF. The CDR3 DNA reads TGTGCCAGCAGTGGACAGGGGGCAAACTATGGCTACACCTTC.

The chain uses TRBV7-2 and TRBJ1-2, with TRBD1 identical over 8 bases. This CDR3 contains 15 residues. CDR1 is SGHTA, CDR2 FQGNSA, per germline. J lost 3 bases, V lost 2 bases, and 5 bases had no gene match. The CDR3 coding sequence is TGTGCCAGCAGCTTATTGGCAGGGGGCGACTATGGCTACACCTTC. This codes for CASSLLAGGDYGYTF.

The CDR3 is CATSRADDSWGPNTEAFF. In nucleotides, the CDR3 is TGTGCCACCAGCAGAGCCGACGACAGTTGGGGGCCGAACACTGAAGCTTTCTTT. The chain couples TRBV15 to TRBJ1-1; D possibly corresponds to TRBD1 (6 bases). The CDR3 is 18 amino acids. CDR1 is LNHNV and CDR2 is YYDKDF in the germline V gene (reference sequence). Trimming removed 1 base at V and 1 base at J, with 19 bases between.

The V call is TRBV29-1, the J call TRBJ2-1; the match to TRBD2 covers 7 bases. This CDR3 contains 11 residues. J gave up 8 bases and V 6 bases, and 4 bases lay outside the gene matches. Germline assignment: CDR1 SQVTM and CDR2 ANQGSEA. The CDR3 is CSVTSDYEQFF. In DNA, the CDR3 is TGCAGCGTAACTAGCGACTATGAGCAGTTCTTC.

The chain carries TRBV9 and TRBJ2-2; a weak D match, TRBD1 (6 bases). This CDR3 is built from 14 residues. V was clipped by 4 bases and J by 7 bases, with 14 bases between them. Germline V gives CDR1 SGDLS, CDR2 YYNGEE. CDR3 sequence: CASSSGDWNGELFF. In nucleotides, the CDR3 is TGTGCCAGCAGCTCAGGGGATTGGAACGGGGAGCTGTTTTTT.

The rearrangement joins TRBV11-1 to TRBJ2-7, with 8 bases fitting TRBD1. Germline V gene sequence: CDR1 SGHAT, CDR2 FQDESV (reference sequence). Germline trimming cut 3 bases from V and 3 bases from J; bases unmatched to any gene: 13. The CDR3 is 17 amino acids. Written as DNA, the CDR3 is TGTGCCAGCAGCTTGTCCGGACCTAGGGACAGGTACTACGAGCAGTACTTC. It specifies CASSLSGPRDRYYEQYF.

The CDR3 protein is CAWRVAGGNYGYTF. CDR3 nucleotides: TGTGCCTGGAGGGTAGCAGGGGGTAACTATGGCTACACCTTC. The chain is built from TRBV30 and TRBJ1-2; the match to TRBD1 covers 7 bases. V was clipped by 3 bases and J by 1 base; unmatched bases: 5. The CDR3 spans 14 residues. Germline V lookup: CDR1 GTSNPN, CDR2 SVGIG (reference sequence). Variable domain in full (rest from reference TRBV30 and TRBJ1-2): SQTIHQWPATLVQPVGSPLSLECTVEGTSNPNLYWYRQAAGRGLQLLFYSVGIGQISSEVPQNLSASRPQDRQFILSSKKLLLSDSGFYLCAWRVAGGNYGYTFGSGTRLTVV.

In this sample, this clone turned up a few times. The rearrangement uses TRBV2 and TRBJ2-2; perhaps TRBD2 as D (6 bases). The germline V and J ends were trimmed by 1 base and 4 bases, with 10 bases remaining between them. Germline V CDR1 and CDR2: SNHLY, FYNNEI. The CDR3 is 15 residues long. CDR3 nucleotide sequence: TGTGCCAGCAGTGAAGTTGGAGGGTCCACCGGGGAGCTGTTTTTT. This translates into CASSEVGGSTGELFF.

V is TRBV28 and J is TRBJ2-7; the D gene is possibly TRBD2 (5 bases). Germline assignment: CDR1 MDHEN and CDR2 SYDVKM. Trimming cost V 6 bases and J 4 bases, with 13 bases left between them. The CDR3 sequence is 13 residues long. Written as DNA, the CDR3 is TGTGCCAGCAGCCCGAGGGAACTTTACGAGCAGTACTTC. This gives the protein CASSPRELYEQYF. The whole variable domain, remainder taken from reference TRBV28 and TRBJ2-7, is DVKVTQSSRYLVKRTGEKVFLECVQDMDHENMFWYRQDPGLGLRLIYFSYDVKMKEKGDIPEGYSVSREKKERFSLILESASTNQTSMYLCASSPRELYEQYFGPGTRLTVT.

The chain carries TRBV7-2 and TRBJ1-5; a possible D gene is TRBD1 (5 bases). V lost 5 bases to trimming and J lost 7 bases, with 9 bases between them. Per germline, CDR1 SGHTA and CDR2 FQGNSA. The CDR3 covers 12 residues. For the CDR3, the DNA is TGTGCCAGCAGCCTTGGGGGGCAGCCCCAGCATTTT. This codes for CASSLGGQPQHF.

The V and J genes are TRBV4-1 and TRBJ2-5, with 8 bases that match TRBD2. Germline V CDR1 and CDR2: MGHRA, YSYEKL. V trimming: 0 bases; J trimming: 4 bases; junction bases outside the gene matches: 4. The CDR3 has 15 amino acids. The CDR3 DNA sequence: TGCGCCAGCAGCCAAGAATCGGGAGGGACAGAGACCCAGTACTTC. Translation gives CASSQESGGTETQYF.

The gene calls are TRBV9 and TRBJ2-1, with 8 bases matching TRBD1. Losses at the gene ends were 0 bases for V and 6 bases for J; bases not matched to a gene: 5. Germline CDR1 reads SGDLS; CDR2 reads YYNGEE. The length of the CDR3 is 15 residues. The CDR3 DNA sequence: TGTGCCAGCAGCGTAGATGGACAGGGTTTCAATGAGCAGTTCTTC. Its translation: CASSVDGQGFNEQFF.

The genes are TRBV6-5 and TRBJ1-1, with a possible D match to TRBD1 (5 bases). The V gene lost 7 bases and the J gene lost 1 base, with 10 bases spanning the gap. This CDR3 is built from 13 residues. Per the germline V gene, CDR1 is MNHEY and CDR2 is SVGAGI. The CDR3 bases are TGTGCCAGCAAGGGGAACAAGAACACTGAAGCTTTCTTT. This sequence encodes CASKGNKNTEAFF.

The V call is TRBV5-1, the J call TRBJ1-1, with D tentatively TRBD1 (6 bases). Trimming cost V 4 bases and J 2 bases, with 18 bases left between them. Germline V CDR1 and CDR2: SGHRS, YFSETQ. The CDR3 runs to 16 residues. CDR3 in DNA: TGCGCCAGCAGCCCCATCGGACAGACCGGAAACACTGAAGCTTTCTTT. Translated, it gives CASSPIGQTGNTEAFF.

This chain joins TRBV28 and TRBJ2-2; D is perhaps TRBD2 (5 bases). Trimming stripped 3 bases from V and 6 bases from J, with 11 bases between. CDR3 size: 14 residues. From germline, CDR1 is MDHEN and CDR2 SYDVKM. The CDR3 protein is CASSLSSRAGELFF. CDR3 in DNA: TGTGCCAGCAGTTTGTCGTCGCGGGCCGGGGAGCTGTTTTTT. Full variable domain (rest looked up from reference TRBV28 and TRBJ2-2): DVKVTQSSRYLVKRTGEKVFLECVQDMDHENMFWYRQDPGLGLRLIYFSYDVKMKEKGDIPEGYSVSREKKERFSLILESASTNQTSMYLCASSLSSRAGELFFGEGSRLTVL.

The chain recombines TRBV6-5 with TRBJ1-2; D may be TRBD1 (5 bases). The germline CDR1 and CDR2 sequences are MNHEY and SVGAGI. V lost 0 bases to trimming and J lost 6 bases, with 5 bases between them. This CDR3 has 12 residues. The CDR3 here is CASSYSRDGYTF. CDR3 DNA sequence: TGTGCCAGCAGTTACTCCAGGGATGGCTACACCTTC.

The DNA for the CDR3 is TGTGCCAGCAGCCCGCCGGGACTAGCGGCAAGTGAGCAGTTCTTC. This encodes CASSPPGLAASEQFF. The genes are TRBV9 and TRBJ2-1; TRBD2 agrees at 11 bases. V was pared by 4 bases and J by 9 bases, with 9 bases of the junction left unmatched. CDR3 length equals 15 residues. Germline CDR1 is SGDLS and CDR2 is YYNGEE. Variable domain in full (rest from reference TRBV9 and TRBJ2-1): DSGVTQTPKHLITATGQRVTLRCSPRSGDLSVYWYQQSLDQGLQFLIQYYNGEERAKGNILERFSAQQFPDLHSELNLSSLELGDSALYFCASSPPGLAASEQFFGPGTRLTVL.

The CDR3 here is CASSAQGNYGYTF. CDR3 nucleotides: TGTGCCAGCAGTGCACAGGGAAACTATGGCTACACCTTC. V is TRBV28 and J is TRBJ1-2; possibly TRBD1 for D (6 bases). The CDR3 spans 13 residues. Trimming took off 5 bases at V and 2 bases at J, with 9 bases between the two ends. Germline-derived CDR1 and CDR2 are MDHEN and SYDVKM.

This chain links TRBV7-9 with TRBJ1-4, with 12 positions matching TRBD1. The ends lost 2 bases at V and 9 bases at J; junction bases unmatched: 7. This CDR3 is built from 16 residues. Per germline, CDR1 SEHNR and CDR2 FQNEAQ (reference sequence). The CDR3 coding sequence is TGTGCCAGCAGCTTAAGTGTGGGACAGGGGGCTAAAAAACTGTTTTTT. This encodes CASSLSVGQGAKKLFF.

The sample holds one count of this clone. This chain joins TRBV11-2 and TRBJ2-5, with D perhaps TRBD1 (5 bases). The ends were cut back, 1 base at V and 2 bases at J, with 8 bases in the middle. Germline V CDR1 and CDR2: SGHAT, FQNNGV. The CDR3 is made up of 14 amino acids. CDR3 DNA: TGTGCCAGCAGCTTAGGGCAGGGTCAAGAGACCCAGTACTTC. It yields the protein CASSLGQGQETQYF.